This paragraph reports one T cell receptor beta chain. Other nucleotide sequences in the sample specify the same CDR3. The data derive from a study of blood T cell repertoires in COVID-19. Using immunoSEQ multiplex PCR, the repertoire was profiled, and TCRdb retains in-frame clones only, with some absent. The top ten hold 2% to 2.5% of the sample, which has 250,000 to 300,000 clones, approximately 91% seen once. Enrollees, about 18 to 95 years old, lived in roughly 24 US areas. The sequence came from a woman between 35 and 50 years old with acute COVID-19. The sequenced sample consisted of PBMCs or T cells enriched from blood (not recorded which).

This CDR3 is CASSYQTGGGYGYTF. In nucleotides, the CDR3 is TGTGCCAGCAGTTACCAGACAGGGGGCGGCTATGGCTACACCTTC. The chain carries TRBV6-5 and TRBJ1-2; 10 bases are a match to TRBD1. The CDR3 covers 15 residues. The germline V gene encodes CDR1 MNHEY and CDR2 SVGAGI. V trimming: 2 bases; J trimming: 4 bases; junction bases outside the gene matches: 4.